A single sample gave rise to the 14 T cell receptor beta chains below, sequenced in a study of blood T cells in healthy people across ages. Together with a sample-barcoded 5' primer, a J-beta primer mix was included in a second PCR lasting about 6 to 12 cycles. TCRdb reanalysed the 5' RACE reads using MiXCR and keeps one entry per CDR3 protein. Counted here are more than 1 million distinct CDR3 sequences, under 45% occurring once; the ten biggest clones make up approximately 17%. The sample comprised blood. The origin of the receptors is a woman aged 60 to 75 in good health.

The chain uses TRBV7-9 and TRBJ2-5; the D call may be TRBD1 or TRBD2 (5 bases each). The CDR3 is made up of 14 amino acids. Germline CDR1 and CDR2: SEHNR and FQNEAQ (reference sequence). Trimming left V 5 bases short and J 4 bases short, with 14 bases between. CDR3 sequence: CASSGAVGRETQYF. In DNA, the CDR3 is TGTGCCAGCAGCGGGGCGGTGGGGAGAGAGACCCAGTACTTC. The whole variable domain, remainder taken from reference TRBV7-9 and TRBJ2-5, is DTGVSQNPRHKITKRGQNVTFRCDPISEHNRLYWYRQTLGQGPEFLTYFQNEAQLEKSRLLSDRFSAERPKGSFSTLEIQRTEQGDSAMYLCASSGAVGRETQYFGPGTRLLVL.

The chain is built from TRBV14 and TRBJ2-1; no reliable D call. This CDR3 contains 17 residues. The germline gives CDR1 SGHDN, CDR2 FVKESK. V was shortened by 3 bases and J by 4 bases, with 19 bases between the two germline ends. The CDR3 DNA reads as TGTGCCAGCAGCCATACAGTCCGGGCCTCAACTTACAATGAGCAGTTCTTC. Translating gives CASSHTVRASTYNEQFF.

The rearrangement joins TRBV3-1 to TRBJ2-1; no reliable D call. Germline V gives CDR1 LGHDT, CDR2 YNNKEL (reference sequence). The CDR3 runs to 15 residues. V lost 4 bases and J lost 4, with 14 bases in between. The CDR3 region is CASSPLVWEYNEQFF. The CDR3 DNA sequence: TGTGCCAGCAGCCCCCTCGTGTGGGAATACAATGAGCAGTTCTTC.

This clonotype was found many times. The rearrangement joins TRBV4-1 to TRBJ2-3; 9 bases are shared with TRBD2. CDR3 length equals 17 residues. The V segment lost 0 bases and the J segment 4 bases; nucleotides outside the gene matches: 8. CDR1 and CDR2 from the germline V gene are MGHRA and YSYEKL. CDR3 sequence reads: CASSQEIGRLAADTQYF. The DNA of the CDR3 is TGCGCCAGCAGCCAAGAGATTGGGAGACTAGCGGCAGATACGCAGTATTTT.

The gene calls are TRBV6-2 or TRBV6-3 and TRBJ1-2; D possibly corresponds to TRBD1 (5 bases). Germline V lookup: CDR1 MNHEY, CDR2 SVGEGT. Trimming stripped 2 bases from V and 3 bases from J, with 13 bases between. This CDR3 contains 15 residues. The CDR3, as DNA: TGTGCCAGCAGTTACGGGGCAGGCCTTTACTATGGCTACACCTTC. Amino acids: CASSYGAGLYYGYTF.

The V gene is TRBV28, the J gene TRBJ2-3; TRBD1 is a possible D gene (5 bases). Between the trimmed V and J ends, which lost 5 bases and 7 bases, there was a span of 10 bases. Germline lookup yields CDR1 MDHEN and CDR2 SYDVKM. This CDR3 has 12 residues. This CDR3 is CASSAGSYTQYF. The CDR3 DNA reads TGTGCCAGCAGTGCAGGGTCCTATACGCAGTATTTT.

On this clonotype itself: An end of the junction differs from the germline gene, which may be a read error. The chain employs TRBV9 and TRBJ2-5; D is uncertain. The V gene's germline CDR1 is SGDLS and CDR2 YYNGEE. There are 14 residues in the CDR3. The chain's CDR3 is CASSVGGGQEAQYF. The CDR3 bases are TGTGCCAGCAGCGTAGGGGGTGGTCAAGAGGCCCAGTACTTC. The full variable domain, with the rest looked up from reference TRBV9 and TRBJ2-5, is DSGVTQTPKHLITATGQRVTLRCSPRSGDLSVYWYQQSLDQGLQFLIQYYNGEERAKGNILERFSAQQFPDLHSELNLSSLELGDSALYFCASSVGGGQEAQYFGPGTRLLVL.

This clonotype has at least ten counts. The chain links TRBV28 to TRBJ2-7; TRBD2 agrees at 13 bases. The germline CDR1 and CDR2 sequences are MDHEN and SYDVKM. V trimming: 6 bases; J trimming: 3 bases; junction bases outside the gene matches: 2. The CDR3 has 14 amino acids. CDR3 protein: CASSGLAGVYEQYF. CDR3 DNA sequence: TGTGCCAGCAGCGGACTAGCGGGAGTCTACGAGCAGTACTTC.

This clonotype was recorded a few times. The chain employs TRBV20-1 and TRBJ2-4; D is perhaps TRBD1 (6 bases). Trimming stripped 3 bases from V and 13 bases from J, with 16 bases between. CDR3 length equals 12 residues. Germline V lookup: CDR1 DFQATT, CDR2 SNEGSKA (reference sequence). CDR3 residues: CSARADSFQQYF. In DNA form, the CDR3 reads TGCAGTGCTAGGGCGGACAGCTTCCAACAGTACTTC.

DNA for the CDR3: TGTGCCAGCAGTGCCGTATCGGGACAGGGGGGGGAGACCCAGTACTTC. This codes for CASSAVSGQGGETQYF. V usage is TRBV6-1 and J usage is TRBJ2-5, with 11 bases matching TRBD1. CDR3 length equals 16 residues. Losses at the gene ends were 4 bases for V and 5 bases for J; bases not matched to a gene: 9. Germline V gene data show CDR1 as MNHNS and CDR2 as SASEGT.

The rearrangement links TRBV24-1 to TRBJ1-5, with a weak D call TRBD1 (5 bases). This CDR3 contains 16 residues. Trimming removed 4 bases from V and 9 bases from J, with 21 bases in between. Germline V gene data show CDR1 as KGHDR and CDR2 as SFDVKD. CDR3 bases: TGTGCCACCAGTGACTCAACGACAGTCCTTGTAGGGCCCCAGCATTTT. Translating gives CATSDSTTVLVGPQHF.

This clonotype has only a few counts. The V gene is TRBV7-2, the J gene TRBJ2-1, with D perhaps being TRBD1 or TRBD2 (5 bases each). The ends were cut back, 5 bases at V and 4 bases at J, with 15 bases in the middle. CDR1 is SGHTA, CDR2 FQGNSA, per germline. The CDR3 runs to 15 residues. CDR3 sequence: CASSKSGTEYNEQFF. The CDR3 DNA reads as TGTGCCAGCAGCAAATCAGGGACCGAGTACAATGAGCAGTTCTTC.

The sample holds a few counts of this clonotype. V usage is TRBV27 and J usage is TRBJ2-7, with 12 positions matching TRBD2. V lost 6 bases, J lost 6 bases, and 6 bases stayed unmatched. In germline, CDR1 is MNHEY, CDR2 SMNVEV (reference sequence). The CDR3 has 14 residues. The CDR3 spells CASSWTSGISEQYF. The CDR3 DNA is TGTGCCAGCAGCTGGACTAGCGGGATATCCGAGCAGTACTTC.

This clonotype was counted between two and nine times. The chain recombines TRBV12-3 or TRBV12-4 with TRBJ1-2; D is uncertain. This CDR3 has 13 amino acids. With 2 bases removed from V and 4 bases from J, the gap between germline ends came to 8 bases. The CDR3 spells CASSLHSIYGYTF. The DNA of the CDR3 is TGTGCCAGCAGTTTACACAGTATCTATGGCTACACCTTC.